Below are 23 T cell receptor beta chains sequenced from a single sample in a study of T cell responses to AZD1222 COVID-19 vaccine. Generated by immunoSEQ multiplex PCR, the TCRdb table keeps only in-frame clones and is missing some. The sample lists roughly 120,000 clones, 94% occurring once. Sequences were derived from peripheral blood, sampled 28 days after the second AZD1222 dose. Every receptor here comes from an adult who received the AZD1222 COVID-19 vaccine.

V is TRBV15 and J is TRBJ2-7, with D possibly being TRBD1 (5 bases). CDR3 length: 14 residues. Germline loops: CDR1 LNHNV, CDR2 YYDKDF (reference sequence). The V gene lost 2 bases and the J gene lost 1 base, with 9 bases spanning the gap. This CDR3 is CATSRSDSSYEQYF. CDR3 coding DNA: TGTGCCACCAGCAGATCCGACAGTTCCTACGAGCAGTACTTC.

This clone occurred once. The chain couples TRBV12-3 or TRBV12-4 to TRBJ1-5; unclear D gene. Trimming cost V 3 bases and J 9 bases, with 9 bases left between them. This CDR3 is built from 12 residues. CDR3: CASSFNPGPQHF. The CDR3 nucleotides are TGTGCCAGCAGTTTCAACCCGGGGCCCCAGCATTTT.

The chain has TRBV27 and TRBJ2-7; D not resolved. V was clipped by 0 bases and J by 7 bases, with 10 bases between them. Germline values: CDR1 MNHEY, CDR2 SMNVEV (reference sequence). This CDR3 has 13 amino acids. In DNA, the CDR3 is TGTGCCAGCAGTTTATCCGGCACCCTAGAGCAGTACTTC. It codes for CASSLSGTLEQYF.

CDR3 amino acids: CASSLRDRGSGANVLTF. CDR3 in DNA: TGCGCCAGCAGCCTCCGGGACAGGGGGTCTGGGGCCAACGTCCTGACTTTC. The chain has TRBV4-1 and TRBJ2-6, with 11 bases identical to TRBD1. The CDR3 sequence is 17 residues long. Trimming removed 4 bases from V and 1 base from J; junction bases left unmatched: 3. CDR1 and CDR2 from the germline V gene are MGHRA and YSYEKL.

The J gene is TRBJ1-1, the V gene TRBV6-5; tentatively, D is TRBD1 (6 bases). CDR1 and CDR2 from the germline V gene are MNHEY and SVGAGI. The CDR3 has 15 amino acids. V gave up 3 bases and J gave up 1 base, with 12 bases separating them. CDR3 nucleotides: TGTGCCAGCAGTTATCGCGGACAGTCGAACACTGAAGCTTTCTTT. As protein: CASSYRGQSNTEAFF.

The J gene is TRBJ1-2, the V gene TRBV19; tentatively, D is TRBD1 (5 bases). This CDR3 contains 17 residues. Germline V lookup: CDR1 LNHDA, CDR2 SQIVND (reference sequence). V shed 7 bases and J shed 4 bases, with 25 bases lying between them. This CDR3 is CASIDTGTPKRSYGYTF. CDR3 sequence (DNA): TGTGCCAGTATCGATACAGGCACACCTAAGCGATCCTATGGCTACACCTTC.

The rearrangement links TRBV27 to TRBJ2-1, with D hard to call. The V gene's germline CDR1 is MNHEY and CDR2 SMNVEV (reference sequence). CDR3 size: 13 residues. V was clipped by 5 bases and J by 9 bases, with 14 bases between them. The CDR3 DNA follows: TGTGCCAGCAGTCATACTTTAGCCGGTGAGCAGTTCTTC. Protein product: CASSHTLAGEQFF.

Remarks on this clone: Within the sample, other DNA sequences also encode this same CDR3. The chain combines TRBV5-1 with TRBJ1-2, with TRBD1 matching over 7 bases. Germline CDR1 SGHRS, CDR2 YFSETQ. This CDR3 contains 15 residues. The V gene end was trimmed by 0 bases and the J gene end by 2 bases; junction bases not matched to a gene: 4. CDR3 nucleotide sequence: TGCGCCAGCAGCTTGGCCGGGACAGCGAACTATGGCTACACCTTC. It codes for CASSLAGTANYGYTF.

The rearrangement links TRBV11-2 to TRBJ1-2; TRBD1 matches 8 bases. V lost 4 bases and J lost 5; bases outside the gene matches: 9. The CDR3 runs 15 residues. The germline V gene has CDR1 SGHAT and CDR2 FQNNGV. The CDR3 reads CASSYGTGGAYGYTF. The CDR3 DNA sequence: TGTGCCAGCAGCTACGGCACAGGGGGGGCTTATGGCTACACCTTC.

The chain couples TRBV19 to TRBJ1-4; 7 positions match TRBD1. V lost 5 bases to trimming and J lost 0 bases; unmatched junction nucleotides: 9. The CDR3 runs 17 residues. Germline loops: CDR1 LNHDA, CDR2 SQIVND (reference sequence). The CDR3 coding sequence is TGTGCCAGTAGTTTACCCGGGCAGGGGGCAACTAATGAAAAACTGTTTTTT. It translates to CASSLPGQGATNEKLFF.

This clone was seen only once. The chain combines TRBV6-6 with TRBJ1-6, with D perhaps TRBD1 (6 bases). The CDR3 consists of 14 residues. Germline CDR1 is MNHNY and CDR2 is SVGAGI (reference sequence). V lost 2 bases, J lost 8 bases, and 10 bases lay in between. The CDR3 region is CASSYPGVDSPLHF. DNA for the CDR3: TGTGCCAGCAGTTACCCAGGGGTTGATTCACCCCTCCACTTT.

The J gene is TRBJ1-6, the V gene TRBV6-5; 7 nucleotides align to TRBD1. The CDR3 loop spans 13 amino acids. The germline CDR1 and CDR2 sequences are MNHEY and SVGAGI. Germline trimming cut 6 bases from V and 4 bases from J; bases unmatched to any gene: 0. The CDR3 sequence: CASRDRYNSPLHF. The CDR3 nucleotides are TGTGCCAGCAGGGACAGGTATAATTCACCCCTCCACTTT.

The rearrangement links TRBV11-2 to TRBJ1-6, with TRBD1 matching over 8 bases. J lost 2 bases, V lost 5 bases, and 8 bases had no gene match. Germline V lookup: CDR1 SGHAT, CDR2 FQNNGV. This CDR3 spans 17 amino acids. The CDR3 protein is CASSIGQGITYNSPLHF. CDR3 nucleotides: TGTGCCAGCAGCATCGGACAGGGAATAACCTATAATTCACCCCTCCACTTT.

The chain is built from TRBV11-2 and TRBJ1-6; no clear D. V was cut by 3 bases and J by 6 bases, with 3 bases left in between. The CDR3 has 12 amino acids. CDR1 is SGHAT, CDR2 FQNNGV, per germline. As DNA, the CDR3 is TGTGCCAGCAGCTTTTTTAATTCACCCCTCCACTTT. Translation gives CASSFFNSPLHF.

The J gene is TRBJ2-7, the V gene TRBV19; D is unclear. CDR1 is LNHDA and CDR2 is SQIVND in the germline V gene (reference sequence). V was trimmed by 7 bases and J by 1 base, leaving 14 bases between them. The CDR3 extends over 14 amino acids. This chain's CDR3 is CASKVKVGSYEQYF. For the CDR3, the DNA is TGTGCCAGTAAGGTGAAGGTGGGATCCTACGAGCAGTACTTC.

This clone has only one observation. This chain uses TRBV7-6 with TRBJ2-1; 11 nucleotides line up with TRBD2. Germline V lookup: CDR1 SGHVS, CDR2 FNYEAQ. There are 15 residues in the CDR3. After removal of 8 bases from V and 2 bases from J, the junction contained 5 bases not matched to a gene. The CDR3 nucleotides read TGTGCCAGCGGGTTTAGCGGGGGGGCCTACAATGAGCAGTTCTTC. This translates into CASGFSGGAYNEQFF.

V is TRBV19 and J is TRBJ1-1, with 8 nucleotides matching TRBD1. Losses at the gene ends were 5 bases for V and 5 bases for J; bases not matched to a gene: 7. Germline loops: CDR1 LNHDA, CDR2 SQIVND (reference sequence). The CDR3 covers 14 residues. CDR3 nucleotide sequence: TGTGCCAGTAGTGACGGACAGGGTGGGACTGAAGCTTTCTTT. It specifies CASSDGQGGTEAFF.

The sample holds one count of this clone. This chain joins TRBV5-3 and TRBJ1-6, with 7 nucleotides matching TRBD1. TRBV5-3 is given ORF status, its function remaining uncertain. Germline trimming cut 4 bases from V and 6 bases from J; bases unmatched to any gene: 7. The CDR3 totals 15 residues. CDR3 sequence reads: CARSLETGSNSPLHF. The CDR3 DNA is TGTGCCAGAAGCCTAGAGACAGGGTCTAATTCACCCCTCCACTTT.

CDR3 amino acids: CASSLIVTNTEAFF. The CDR3, as DNA: TGTGCCAGCAGTTTGATTGTGACGAACACTGAAGCTTTCTTT. This rearrangement joins TRBV28 to TRBJ1-1, with D unresolved. Germline CDR1 is MDHEN and CDR2 is SYDVKM. The CDR3 length is 14 residues. Trimming removed 3 bases from V and 1 base from J, with 9 bases in between.

This sequence joins TRBV5-5 and TRBJ2-7; no reliable D call. The CDR3 totals 15 residues. Germline CDR1 is SGHKS and CDR2 is YYEKEE (reference sequence). Trimming removed 0 bases at V and 2 bases at J, with 12 bases between. The CDR3 is CASSLGLQTAYEQYF. CDR3 DNA: TGTGCCAGCAGCTTGGGATTACAAACAGCCTACGAGCAGTACTTC. The full variable domain, rest sourced from reference TRBV5-5 and TRBJ2-7, is DAGVTQSPTHLIKTRGQQVTLRCSPISGHKSVSWYQQVLGQGPQFIFQYYEKEERGRGNFPDRFSARQFPNYSSELNVNALLLGDSALYLCASSLGLQTAYEQYFGPGTRLTVT.

The chain recombines TRBV5-8 with TRBJ2-2; TRBD2 matches 12 bases. Germline CDR1 is SGHTS and CDR2 is YDEGEE. V dropped 4 bases and J dropped 11; count of bases not matched to a gene: 12. The CDR3 spans 16 residues. The CDR3 region is CASSPTSGRLTGELFF. CDR3 bases: TGTGCCAGCAGCCCCACTAGCGGGAGGTTGACAGGAGAGCTGTTTTTT.

The rearrangement links TRBV5-1 to TRBJ2-5; TRBD1 matches at 7 bases. V lost 4 bases to trimming and J lost 5 bases; unmatched junction nucleotides: 8. Germline CDR1 is SGHRS and CDR2 is YFSETQ. CDR3 length: 14 amino acids. The CDR3 DNA is TGCGCCAGCAGCCCAACGACAGGGAAGGAGACCCAGTACTTC. It translates to CASSPTTGKETQYF.

V and J are TRBV5-8 and TRBJ1-5; 9 bases agree with TRBD1. V gave up 4 bases and J gave up 5 bases; unmatched junction bases: 7. The CDR3 runs to 15 residues. Germline CDR1 is SGHTS and CDR2 is YDEGEE. CDR3 in amino acids: CASSPGQGRDQPQHF. In nucleotides, the CDR3 is TGTGCCAGCAGCCCAGGACAGGGGAGGGATCAGCCCCAGCATTTT.